The rows below give T cell receptor beta chains drawn from one sample of a study of identical twins. Each CDR3 protein is one row after TCRdb ran MiXCR on the 5' RACE reads. The sample yields fewer than 250,000 distinct CDR3 sequences, around a sixth seen once. The same data also went into a second study, on T cells expressing NK-cell markers.

The specimen sequenced was CD8+ T cells sorted from blood. These receptors all come from a woman aged 18-29 years in good health. CDR3s include the opening cysteine and the closing phenylalanine or tryptophan. The D gene is left open where the match is weak. Some rows mark clone size as missing; the rest say once, few, many or name a class of expanded clone.

abundance	len	d_gene	v_gene	j_gene	CDR3nt	CDR3aa
-	12	-	TRBV7-2	TRBJ2-1	TGTGCCAGCAGCAGTAGCGACAATGAGCAGTTCTTC	CASSSSDNEQFF
few	18	TRBD2	TRBV10-3	TRBJ2-5	TGTGCCATCAGTGAGTCGACTAGCGGGGGGGGAACCAAGACGTCCCAGTACTTC	CAISESTSGGGTKTSQYF
few	15	-	TRBV6-5	TRBJ2-7	TGTGCCAGCAGTTACTCACTAGCCTATTCCTACGAGCAGTACTTC	CASSYSLAYSYEQYF
-	14	-	TRBV12-3/TRBV12-4	TRBJ1-5	TGTGCCAGCGTCAAAACCGGCGGCAATCAGCCCCAGCATTTT	CASVKTGGNQPQHF
-	17	TRBD1	TRBV25-1	TRBJ2-5	TGTGCCAGCAGTGAAGGTCCGAACAGGGGCCGCCAAGAGACCCAGTACTTC	CASSEGPNRGRQETQYF
few	14	TRBD1	TRBV11-2	TRBJ2-1	TGTGCCAGCACCCTCGGACAGGGTTACAATGAGCAGTTCTTC	CASTLGQGYNEQFF
-	12	TRBD2	TRBV29-1	TRBJ2-1	TGCAGCGTCGAGCCGGGGGGGGGCGAGCAGTTCTTC	CSVEPGGGEQFF
few	15	TRBD2	TRBV7-6	TRBJ2-3	TGTGCCAGCAGCTTAGGCGGGGGGGACACAGATACGCAGTATTTT	CASSLGGGDTDTQYF
-	15	-	TRBV12-3/TRBV12-4	TRBJ1-1	TGTGCCAGCAGTTCGACCGCGGGGGTGAACACTGAAGCTTTCTTT	CASSSTAGVNTEAFF
few	14	-	TRBV12-3/TRBV12-4	TRBJ1-1	TGTGCCAGCACCACCGGGACGGCCAACACTGAAGCTTTCTTT	CASTTGTANTEAFF
-	19	TRBD1	TRBV18	TRBJ2-3	TGTGCCAGCTCACTCATTAATCGGGACAGACCAACTAGCACAGATACGCAGTATTTT	CASSLINRDRPTSTDTQYF
many	14	-	TRBV11-2	TRBJ2-2	TGTGCCAGCAGCTTACTCGCGAACACCGGGGAGCTGTTTTTT	CASSLLANTGELFF
few	12	-	TRBV25-1	TRBJ2-7	TGTGCCAGCAGTGATTCCCCCCACGAGCAGTACTTC	CASSDSPHEQYF
few	19	TRBD2	TRBV29-1	TRBJ2-3	TGCAGCGCTGAAGGGACTAGCGGGAGGCACGAATTTCTCACAGATACGCAGTATTTT	CSAEGTSGRHEFLTDTQYF
-	12	-	TRBV3-1	TRBJ2-1	TGTGCCAGCAGCCTCTCTAGCGATGAGCAGTTCTTC	CASSLSSDEQFF
-	15	-	TRBV12-3/TRBV12-4	TRBJ1-1	TGTGCCAGCAGTGATAGCGAGGGGCCCCGCACTGAAGCTTTCTTT	CASSDSEGPRTEAFF